This TCR beta chain was recovered during a study of blood T cell repertoires in COVID-19. The overall study: PBMCs, B-cell-depleted T cells, or T cells were the source of the cDNA or gDNA that made up the material.

CDR1 is SNHLY and CDR2 is FYNNEI in the germline V gene. V was pared by 3 bases and J by 10 bases, with 8 bases between. CDR3 length: 11 amino acids. Libraries were prepared by immunoSEQ multiplex PCR; TCRdb keeps only in-frame clonotypes and omits some of them. The table records some 320,000 clones, about 87% of them present only once. This chain uses TRBV2 with TRBJ2-3; D unclear. The sequenced sample was peripheral blood. The TCR originated in a woman in her twenties or thirties who had recovered from COVID-19. CDR3 sequence reads: CASSEEWPQYF. CDR3 nucleotides: TGTGCCAGCAGTGAGGAGTGGCCGCAGTATTTT.